This record covers a single T cell receptor beta chain. The antigen is undetermined. The record originates from a study of vaccination and CD4 T cells after COVID-19. General study points: Spike mono-reactivity applied to 304 of 307 vaccine-specific clones detected in convalescent patients.

Stated treatment: roughly ten-day PBMC culture with coronavirus spike peptide pools or control peptides (ViraFEST assay). With the Oncomine TCR Beta short-read assay, DNA from cultured CD4+ T cells was sequenced. TCRdb processed the PCR reads anew with MiXCR; each CDR3 protein has one entry. The table shows 20,000 to 30,000 distinct CDR3 sequences, with about half occurring only once. Trimming shortened V by 5 bases and J by 8 bases, and 13 bases separated the two germline ends. The CDR3 is made up of 13 amino acids. Per germline, CDR1 MNHNS and CDR2 SASEGT. Sequenced: CD4+ T cells from blood, cultured in vitro. This TCR came from a human donor who had recovered from COVID-19. V usage is TRBV6-1 and J usage is TRBJ2-1, with a weak D call TRBD1 (6 bases). In DNA form, the CDR3 reads TGTGCCAGCAGTCCCCCTGGGGGCGATGAGCAGTTCTTC. The encoded protein is CASSPPGGDEQFF.